The clone carrying this T cell receptor (beta chain) has ten or more counts. Its matching antigen is unknown. Library preparation (for TCRbeta) was performed with unique molecular identifiers. TCRdb itself ran the PCR reads through MiXCR, one entry per CDR3 protein. This sample has around 450,000 distinct CDR3 sequences, with roughly a tenth found just once. The ends were cut back, 5 bases at V and 5 bases at J, with 18 bases in the middle. The CDR3 is 15 amino acids. The sample belongs to a study of T-cell reconstitution after alpha-beta-depleted transplantation in children. Study-wide results and caveats: Approximately two months post-transplant, alpha-beta T cells reportedly originated from several hundred expanded graft clones. Newly produced T cells mostly accounted for T-cell counts and diversity one year post-transplant. Surviving recipient T cells and thymic progenitors accounted for the high day-60 TCRbeta diversity observed in some patients.

This chain joins TRBV12-3 or TRBV12-4 and TRBJ2-5; D is possibly TRBD2 (6 bases). This clonotype originated in a child aged 2-15 years with inherited bone marrow failure, due to receive a stem cell transplant. The sample was PBMCs, taken before TCRalphabeta/CD19-depleted stem cell transplant. The CDR3 region is CASSHRLEGPETQYF. In DNA form, the CDR3 reads TGTGCCAGCAGTCACCGACTAGAGGGTCCGGAGACCCAGTACTTC.